What follows describes a single T cell receptor beta chain. Its antigen is unidentified. The sample originates from a study of shared clonotypes between healthy human individuals. TCRdb's table, derived via immunoSEQ multiplex PCR, lists solely in-frame clones and lacks some. Counted here are a few million clones, approximately 94% occurring once; the ten biggest clones make up around 0.13%. General study results and limits: What limited the represented genetic and exposure-history diversity was the small number of donors.

V shed 5 bases, J shed 8 bases, and the junction held 5 bases outside the gene matches. CDR3 length: 15 amino acids. Germline loops: CDR1 LNHDA, CDR2 SQIVND (reference sequence). The receptor's source is a man between 18 and 29 years old in good health. The sequencing input was naive CD4+ T cells sorted from blood. Subset given: CD45RA+ positively selected. This chain joins TRBV19 and TRBJ1-6; 11 nucleotides line up with TRBD1. CDR3 DNA: TGTGCCAGTAGTCTGTGGACAGGGGGCGATTCACCCCTCCACTTT. This sequence encodes CASSLWTGGDSPLHF.